The 20 T cell receptor beta chains presented below share a single source sample, sequenced in a study of blood T cell repertoires in COVID-19. The table came from immunoSEQ multiplex PCR; TCRdb's copy has only in-frame clones and leaves some out. Seen here are 650,000 to 800,000 clones, about 87% observed once, and the top ten hold roughly 0.25%. Sample: peripheral blood. These receptors all stem from a woman under 30 with acute or convalescent COVID-19.

The gene calls are TRBV2 and TRBJ1-1; possibly TRBD1 for D (5 bases). The V and J ends lost 6 bases and 6 bases respectively, with 14 bases between them. CDR1 and CDR2 from the germline V gene are SNHLY and FYNNEI. The CDR3 sequence is 13 residues long. The CDR3 nucleotides are TGTGCCAGCAGGGGACTAAGTACACCTGAAGCTTTCTTT. Amino acid sequence: CASRGLSTPEAFF.

This clone was observed a handful of times. This chain links TRBV3-1 (or the pseudogene TRBV3-2) with TRBJ1-2; the match to TRBD1 covers 8 bases. Germline CDR1 is LGHDT and CDR2 is YNNKEL (reference sequence). The CDR3 contains 16 residues. With V trimmed by 1 base and J by 8 bases, 12 bases remained unmatched. The CDR3 DNA is TGTGCCAGCAGCCAAGGGAGTCCAGGGGGCTACTGGGGCTACACCTTC. This translates into CASSQGSPGGYWGYTF.

The chain employs TRBV6-4 and TRBJ2-3, with D possibly TRBD2 on 5 matching bases. The V end was cut by 0 bases, the J end by 0 bases, with 10 bases between. Germline V CDR1 and CDR2: MRHNA, SNTAGT. The CDR3 runs to 16 residues. In DNA form, the CDR3 reads TGTGCCAGCAGTGACTCTGGACTTTCTAGCACAGATACGCAGTATTTT. Its protein is CASSDSGLSSTDTQYF.

A single count supports this clone. The chain carries TRBV10-3 and TRBJ2-7; D not resolved. The V and J ends lost 6 bases and 1 base respectively, with 7 bases between them. Looked up from germline, CDR1 is ENHRY and CDR2 is SYGVKD. The CDR3 sequence is 12 residues long. CDR3 in amino acids: CAISPGSYEQYF. In DNA form, the CDR3 reads TGTGCCATCAGCCCAGGATCCTACGAGCAGTACTTC.

This rearrangement joins TRBV6-6 to TRBJ2-7; TRBD1 matches 7 bases. After removal of 0 bases from V and 3 bases from J, the junction contained 2 bases not matched to a gene. This CDR3 contains 14 residues. Germline assignment: CDR1 MNHNY and CDR2 SVGAGI (reference sequence). In DNA form, the CDR3 reads TGTGCCAGCAGTTACTCGAGACAGGGCTACGAGCAGTACTTC. Amino acids: CASSYSRQGYEQYF.

This rearrangement joins TRBV7-2 to TRBJ2-1; possible D gene TRBD2, 6 bases. The CDR3 consists of 17 residues. Germline lookup yields CDR1 SGHTA and CDR2 FQGNSA. V was pared by 4 bases and J by 1 base, with 17 bases between. The CDR3 coding sequence is TGTGCCAGCAGCTCACCCCTGGCGGGGATATCCTACAATGAGCAGTTCTTC. Translation gives CASSSPLAGISYNEQFF.

The chain couples TRBV9 to TRBJ2-2; D perhaps matches TRBD1 (5 bases). The germline gives CDR1 SGDLS, CDR2 YYNGEE. This CDR3 region has 16 residues. The V and J ends lost 3 bases and 1 base respectively, with 13 bases between them. CDR3 amino acids: CASSARTLGNTGELFF. Written as DNA, the CDR3 is TGTGCCAGCAGCGCAAGGACACTTGGGAACACCGGGGAGCTGTTTTTT. Complete variable domain (other parts from reference TRBV9 and TRBJ2-2): DSGVTQTPKHLITATGQRVTLRCSPRSGDLSVYWYQQSLDQGLQFLIQYYNGEERAKGNILERFSAQQFPDLHSELNLSSLELGDSALYFCASSARTLGNTGELFFGEGSRLTVL.

V usage is TRBV5-1 and J usage is TRBJ2-7, with TRBD1 matching over 10 bases. This CDR3 has 14 residues. Germline trimming cut 4 bases from V and 5 bases from J; bases unmatched to any gene: 6. CDR1 is SGHRS, CDR2 YFSETQ, per germline. The chain's CDR3 is CASSEGQGLDEQYF. CDR3 in DNA: TGCGCCAGCAGCGAGGGACAGGGGCTCGACGAGCAGTACTTC.

The chain joins TRBV19 to TRBJ1-1; no definite D call. There are 12 residues in the CDR3. V dropped 4 bases and J dropped 5 bases, with 8 bases sitting between them. Germline CDR1 LNHDA, CDR2 SQIVND (reference sequence). The CDR3 here is CASSRAGTEAFF. The CDR3 DNA reads as TGTGCCAGTAGTAGGGCGGGGACTGAAGCTTTCTTT.

The chain has TRBV20-1 and TRBJ1-5; D not certain. The CDR3 sequence is 13 residues long. Per germline, CDR1 DFQATT and CDR2 SNEGSKA (reference sequence). V dropped 3 bases and J dropped 7 bases, with 13 bases sitting between them. The CDR3 nucleotides read TGCAGTGCTAGTACGCGGGGTCAACAGCCCCAGCATTTT. This sequence encodes CSASTRGQQPQHF.

The J gene is TRBJ1-6, the V gene TRBV24-1; TRBD1 aligns across 10 bases. The junction had 7 bases not matched to a gene; V was cut back by 1 base and J by 11 bases. The germline V gene has CDR1 KGHDR and CDR2 SFDVKD. CDR3 length equals 16 residues. In nucleotides, the CDR3 is TGTGCCACCAGTGATTTTCCGGGACAGGGGCCTCCACCCCTCCACTTT. Translated: CATSDFPGQGPPPLHF.

The chain combines TRBV6-2 or TRBV6-3 with TRBJ2-7; weak D call: TRBD2 (5 bases). Germline CDR1 and CDR2: MNHEY and SVGEGT. Trimming took 6 bases from V and 4 from J, leaving 16 bases between them. This CDR3 region has 14 residues. The CDR3 reads CASSRKGEGYEQYF. The DNA of the CDR3 is TGTGCCAGCAGCCGAAAGGGCGAGGGTTACGAGCAGTACTTC.

The gene calls are TRBV2 and TRBJ2-2, with 8 bases matching TRBD2. The CDR3 runs to 15 residues. V lost 8 bases and J lost 9; bases outside the gene matches: 14. Germline assignment: CDR1 SNHLY and CDR2 FYNNEI. The CDR3 region is CASGTTEAGARELFF. The CDR3 DNA reads TGTGCCAGCGGAACCACAGAAGCGGGGGCCCGGGAGCTGTTTTTT.

V and J are TRBV7-9 and TRBJ1-4; D uncertain. From germline, CDR1 is SEHNR and CDR2 FQNEAQ (reference sequence). The CDR3 totals 15 residues. Trimming cost V 1 base and J 9 bases, with 15 bases left between them. The CDR3 loop is CASSLGVVPIQKLFF. The CDR3 bases are TGTGCCAGCAGCTTAGGAGTTGTTCCGATCCAAAAACTGTTTTTT.

The rearrangement joins TRBV5-3 to TRBJ1-6; no clear D. TRBV5-3 qualifies as an ORF whose function is uncertain. The CDR3 covers 13 residues. V lost 4 bases and J 6 bases, leaving 8 bases between the germline ends. CDR3 bases: TGTGCCAGAAGCCAAACACCTAATTCACCCCTCCACTTT. It translates to CARSQTPNSPLHF.

The rearrangement uses TRBV11-2 and TRBJ2-1, with 9 bases identical to TRBD2. This CDR3 comprises 18 residues. J lost 0 bases, V lost 4 bases, and 10 bases had no gene match. CDR1 and CDR2 (germline): SGHAT, FQNNGV. The CDR3 DNA reads TGTGCCAGCAGCTCCTGGACTAGCGACCCCAGCTCCTACAATGAGCAGTTCTTC. Translating gives CASSSWTSDPSSYNEQFF.

On this clone: This may be a read error: a much more frequent sequence differs by one nucleotide. Other nucleotide sequences from this sample produce the same CDR3. The chain carries TRBV12-3 or TRBV12-4 and TRBJ1-2; D perhaps matches TRBD1 (5 bases). Trimming removed 6 bases at V and 2 bases at J, with 10 bases between. This CDR3 is built from 13 residues. The CDR3 DNA sequence: TGTGCCAGCAGCCCTGACAGCAACTATGGCTACACCTTC. Protein product: CASSPDSNYGYTF.

The J gene is TRBJ2-7, the V gene TRBV18, with 11 bases matching TRBD2. Germline V gives CDR1 KGHSH, CDR2 LQKENI. The CDR3 contains 17 residues. Trimming removed 4 bases from V and 0 bases from J; junction bases left unmatched: 8. The CDR3 DNA reads as TGTGCCAGCTCACTATTTAGACTAGCGGGGCCCTCCTACGAGCAGTACTTC. This codes for CASSLFRLAGPSYEQYF.

The J gene is TRBJ1-2, the V gene TRBV7-9; TRBD1 matches 8 bases. V gave up 5 bases and J gave up 6 bases; unmatched junction bases: 14. Germline CDR1 and CDR2: SEHNR and FQNEAQ (reference sequence). The CDR3 contains 16 residues. CDR3 nucleotide sequence: TGTGCCAGCAGCGCACGGGCGCTTTCAGGGGGCCATGGCTACACCTTC. Translated: CASSARALSGGHGYTF.

The chain employs TRBV3-1 (or the pseudogene TRBV3-2) and TRBJ2-3, with TRBD2 identical over 9 bases. V dropped 6 bases and J dropped 10; count of bases not matched to a gene: 17. Germline loops: CDR1 LGHDT, CDR2 YNNKEL (reference sequence). The CDR3 extends over 16 amino acids. CDR3 in DNA: TGTGCCAGCAGTCATAGTTCTGCGGGGGGGCCTTACGCGCAGTATTTT. Translating it yields CASSHSSAGGPYAQYF.